This T cell receptor beta chain originates from a study of T cells in Graves' hyperthyroidism and ophthalmopathy. Study-wide results and limits: Peripheral blood also featured most of the thyroid clonotypes expanded above 0.001. Ophthalmopathy could be told apart from stable hyperthyroidism with a 13 V-J model.

It was RNA transcripts that yielded the amplified TCR beta CDR3 regions. Primed by the HTBI set, a first-round RT-PCR was run on the TCR CDR3. TCRdb used MiXCR to reprocess the multiplex PCR reads, holding one entry per CDR3 protein. The data hold about 400,000 distinct CDR3 sequences, with 15% to 18% observed a single time. On the basis of clinical symptoms, serum thyroxine and TRAb, thyroid ultrasound and orbital computed tomography, diagnoses were made. A note on this clonotype: Antigen: not known. A read error may account for a junction end that differs from germline.

Germline V gene lookup returns CDR1 SGHTS and CDR2 YDEGEE. The CDR3 runs 15 residues. This TCR was recovered from a woman aged 18-30 years with Graves' hyperthyroidism. V gene TRBV5-8 combines with J gene TRBJ2-1; possible D gene TRBD2, 5 bases. The sequenced material came from blood. The CDR3 DNA reads as TGTGCCAGCAGCCTACGGCGCGCCGCCGGGAATGAGCAGTCCTTC. Its protein is CASSLRRAAGNEQSF.